This T cell receptor beta chain emerged from a study of blood T cells in healthy people across ages. The overall study: Per every two T cells, about one barcoded beta molecule was captured by template switching. Study-wide points: It was held that the diversity estimates obtained from one million T cells were underestimates. Among T cells, TCR beta diversity per million cells dropped roughly linearly as age rose. No one knew whether donors had CMV, which possibly confounded expanded clonotype changes.

CDR1 and CDR2 (germline): SGHRS, YFSETQ. V shed 4 bases, J shed 2 bases, and the junction held 3 bases outside the gene matches. This CDR3 spans 15 amino acids. A word on this clonotype: The antigen remains undetermined.

Next came a second PCR, run for about 7 to 12 cycles, which used a sample-barcoded 5' primer along with a J-beta primer mix. TCRdb reprocessed the 5' RACE reads with MiXCR, giving one entry per CDR3 protein. The table records some 860,000 distinct CDR3 sequences, 45% to 70% of them present only once. This chain connects TRBV5-1 to TRBJ1-3; 10 nucleotides match TRBD1. This clonotype was obtained from a man aged 35 to 55 in good health. The sample consisted of blood. In DNA, the CDR3 is TGCGCCAGCAGCCTTGGGACAGGGGCTGGAAACACCATATATTTT. This codes for CASSLGTGAGNTIYF.